This section outlines one TCR beta chain sequence together with its context. Its antigen is not identified. Germline CDR1 reads SGHAT; CDR2 reads FQNNGV. The V end was cut by 11 bases, the J end by 5 bases, with 16 bases between. CDR3 length: 13 residues. These data come from a study of cytomegalovirus exposure and HLA in healthy donors. Findings and caveats of the study: Overall, roughly 170 TCR beta chains were annotated as cytomegalovirus-associated. Later findings reportedly placed an Asian-associated ancestry cluster below the approximately 700-donor mean for N-insertions. Per published accounts, TCR beta sequences correctly predicted the HLA-A and HLA-B alleles of most subjects. The productive fraction for most TCR beta V segments was about 87% or about 30% in an earlier analysis.

Vbeta (60) and Jbeta (13) primers were used in the PCR. Sequenced by immunoSEQ multiplex PCR; TCRdb stores in-frame clones only, minus some. This table has 190,000 or so clones, 79% appearing once. What was sequenced was PBMCs. This TCR derives from a male donor in good health and CMV-seropositive. The chain carries TRBV11-2 and TRBJ1-5; no clear D. CDR3 DNA: TGTGCCTCGCCGAAGTCCAACTATCAGCCCCAGCATTTT. Protein: CASPKSNYQPQHF.